This T cell receptor beta chain originates from a study of T cell responses to AZD1222 COVID-19 vaccine. The CDR3 loop spans 12 amino acids. With V trimmed by 10 bases and J by 4 bases, 5 bases remained unmatched. Germline CDR1 reads LNHDA; CDR2 reads SQIVND (reference sequence). The assay was immunoSEQ multiplex PCR, and TCRdb's table has in-frame clones only and misses some. This sample has 150,000 to 190,000 clones, with 85% to 95% found just once. The receptor's source is an adult who received the AZD1222 COVID-19 vaccine. The chain combines TRBV19 with TRBJ1-2; TRBD1 agrees at 8 bases. The sequenced sample was peripheral blood, obtained 28 days after the second AZD1222 dose. The CDR3 region is CATLTGAYGYTF. CDR3 coding DNA: TGTGCCACTTTGACAGGGGCCTATGGCTACACCTTC.